Sequencing of this T cell receptor (beta chain) was carried out in a study of molecular identifiers for immune sequencing clone quantification (dated by TCRdb to the late 2010s). Study-level background: For a replicate experiment, RNA from roughly 20,000 or 100,000 naive CD8 T cells was divided into five aliquots, and four of the five aliquots were sequenced. The study was a methods study using CD8 T cells to benchmark molecular-identifier clustering-based TCR repertoire sequencing (MIDCIRS) and TCR RNA copy counting. Beyond this particular receptor, the publication reports: When barcode sub-clustering was omitted, TCR diversity was inflated by chimeric consensus sequences, with chimeras reaching as high as 47%. Spiked-in Jurkat TCR RNA (roughly 10 copies' worth), which is not part of the donor repertoire, was contained in the naive libraries. Highly expanded clone sizes could be underestimated if identical TCR molecules share a barcode. Even against a background of about a million naive CD8 T cells, spiked-in Jurkat TCR RNA amounting to a single cell's worth was reported to be detectable. In CMV-specific effector cells, clones with more than 20 RNA copies accounted for over 99% of molecules, whereas in naive cells such clones accounted for under 1%. Modeling estimated approximately 3 recovered TCR RNA copies per cell, compared with about 9.3 by digital PCR, which implies 30% to 35% capture efficiency.

Receptor libraries were prepared by PCR. Sequencing used an Illumina HiSeq 4000. Bulk TCR libraries were prepared as previously described, using TCR primers listed in Table S5. Total RNA was purified with the Qiagen AllPrep DNA/RNA kit. Before any analysis, reads coming from multiple sequencing runs of the same library were combined into one pool. Concerning the study's data processing: Reads were retained only if an exact TCR constant sequence was present, and the retained reads were trimmed to 150 nt and grouped according to their 12-nt molecular barcodes. Reads inside each barcode group were sub-clustered using a 15% Levenshtein threshold, and a quality-weighted consensus sequence was constructed for each RNA molecule. Non-functional sequences were excluded, and lower-count sequences lying one edit away from another sequence were also excluded. On the basis of fitting two negative binomial distributions, barcode sub-clusters with fewer than 20% of the maximum read count were discarded. TCRdb trimmed public reads at Q25 via fastp, called clones via MiXCR and kept in-frame beta chains. Records with the same CDR3 protein are collapsed into one entry carrying the most frequent genes and DNA. The V and J calls follow TCRdb's processing rather than the paper's. Recorded for this sample are approximately 550,000 distinct CDR3 sequences; about a fifth of them occurred a single time. The ten most abundant clones make up 0.7% to 1% of the sample.

CDR1 and CDR2 are drawn from the germline V gene (reference sequence): LNHDA, SQIVND. V sheds 1 base and J sheds 3 bases, leaving 15 bases between their ends. The CDR3 runs 17 residues from the cysteine to the phenylalanine. The CDR3 DNA has 51 bases and is translated from base 1. Remarks on this clonotype: Its binding antigen is unknown. No much larger clonotype is one base removed from it; base qualities were not supplied.

Libraries of naive CD8 T cells were built from around 20,000 to 1,000,000 sorted cells, with 10%, 30% or 50% of the purified RNA used. On a BD FACSAria II, naive CD8 T cells were FACS-sorted as CD8+CD4-CCR7+CD45RA+ and collected into RLT Plus buffer. To test detection sensitivity, Jurkat RNA equivalent to ten TCR copies was spiked into samples of about 18,000-1,000,000 naive CD8 T cells. Enrichment of CD8 T cells was done with RosetteSep CD8+ T Cell Enrichment Cocktail plus Ficoll-Paque, and ACK red cell lysis came afterward. The rearrangement joined TRBV19 to TRBJ1-4, with TRBD1 as a weak D call on 5 bases. The sequencing sample was made of naive CD8+ T cells from blood, with Jurkat cell RNA spiked in. Sample cell subset or site, as interpreted from the label and publication: FACS-sorted CD8+CD4-CCR7+CD45RA+ naive T cells. This TCR was recovered from a human donor in good health. Some libraries in this study had Jurkat cell RNA spiked in. The CDR3 loop reads CASSIGPGTTANEKLFF. The nucleotide sequence reads as follows: TGTGCCAGTAGTATAGGCCCGGGGACTACAGCTAATGAAAAACTGTTTTTT.